One sample yielded the 26 T cell receptor beta chains listed below, sequenced in a study of T-cell reconstitution after alpha-beta-depleted transplantation in children. Library preparation (for TCRbeta) was performed with unique molecular identifiers. Using its own MiXCR run on the PCR reads, TCRdb lists one record per CDR3 protein. This sample has some 110,000 distinct CDR3 sequences; 10% occur once, and the top ten carry 34%. The source was PBMCs, collected before TCRalphabeta/CD19-depleted stem cell transplant. The source of these receptors is a boy between 2 and 10 years old with acute lymphoblastic leukemia, due to receive a stem cell transplant.

This clonotype was detected a few times. V is TRBV9 and J is TRBJ2-1; D not resolved. V was shortened by 0 bases and J by 0 bases, with 10 bases between the two germline ends. Germline CDR1 SGDLS, CDR2 YYNGEE. CDR3 length: 16 amino acids. The CDR3 sequence: CASSVAPSDSYNEQFF. The CDR3 bases are TGTGCCAGCAGCGTAGCTCCGAGCGACTCCTACAATGAGCAGTTCTTC. Full variable domain (remainder filled in from reference TRBV9 and TRBJ2-1): DSGVTQTPKHLITATGQRVTLRCSPRSGDLSVYWYQQSLDQGLQFLIQYYNGEERAKGNILERFSAQQFPDLHSELNLSSLELGDSALYFCASSVAPSDSYNEQFFGPGTRLTVL.

V usage is TRBV25-1 and J usage is TRBJ2-7; D is possibly TRBD2 (5 bases). The germline V and J ends were trimmed by 8 bases and 2 bases, with 13 bases remaining between them. Germline V gene data show CDR1 as MGHDK and CDR2 as SYGVNS. The length of the CDR3 is 13 residues. This chain's CDR3 is CASSEGGPYEQYF. The CDR3 DNA reads as TGTGCCAGCTCTGAGGGTGGGCCCTACGAGCAGTACTTC.

V gene TRBV12-3 or TRBV12-4 combines with J gene TRBJ2-5, with a possible D match to TRBD1 (5 bases). The CDR3 consists of 14 residues. Trimming took off 1 base at V and 4 bases at J, with 10 bases between the two ends. CDR3 protein: CASSLVVRAETQYF. The DNA for the CDR3 is TGTGCCAGCAGTTTAGTGGTCAGGGCAGAGACCCAGTACTTC.

This clonotype was seen repeatedly, ten times or more. This chain connects TRBV6-1 to TRBJ1-1; no definite D call. V dropped 2 bases and J dropped 0 bases, with 7 bases sitting between them. The CDR3 is made up of 14 amino acids. Germline values: CDR1 MNHNS, CDR2 SASEGT. CDR3 coding DNA: TGTGCCAGCAGTGAACCCCTTTTGAACACTGAAGCTTTCTTT. Its protein product is CASSEPLLNTEAFF.

This clonotype was counted at least ten times. This chain uses TRBV18 with TRBJ1-1, with D tentatively TRBD1 (6 bases). The V end was cut by 2 bases, the J end by 7 bases, with 17 bases between. Germline CDR1 reads KGHSH; CDR2 reads LQKENI. There are 15 residues in the CDR3. Written as DNA, the CDR3 is TGTGCCAGCTCACCAGGCATGGATAGGACAGTTGAAGCTTTCTTT. Encoded protein: CASSPGMDRTVEAFF.

The J gene is TRBJ2-7, the V gene TRBV30, with 7 nucleotides matching TRBD1. CDR3 length: 11 residues. Germline V gives CDR1 GTSNPN, CDR2 SVGIG (reference sequence). V trimming: 5 bases; J trimming: 3 bases; junction bases outside the gene matches: 1. This CDR3 is CAWAGGYEQYF. The CDR3 nucleotides read TGTGCCTGGGCAGGGGGCTACGAGCAGTACTTC.

The CDR3: CASSFTGGRGEQFF. The DNA for the CDR3 is TGCGCCAGCAGCTTTACAGGGGGACGAGGTGAGCAGTTCTTC. This chain connects TRBV5-1 to TRBJ2-1; 8 bases fit TRBD1. The germline V gene encodes CDR1 SGHRS and CDR2 YFSETQ. CDR3 length: 14 residues. With V trimmed by 2 bases and J by 9 bases, 7 bases remained unmatched.

This clonotype turned up a few times. The chain employs TRBV18 and TRBJ1-3; 7 positions agree with TRBD1. The V gene end was trimmed by 0 bases and the J gene end by 0 bases; junction bases not matched to a gene: 2. This CDR3 contains 16 residues. The germline CDR1 and CDR2 sequences are KGHSH and LQKENI. The CDR3 nucleotides are TGTGCCAGCTCACCACCGGGACAGCTCTCTGGAAACACCATATATTTT. It yields the protein CASSPPGQLSGNTIYF.

This clonotype was counted a few times. The genes are TRBV5-1 and TRBJ1-1, with 8 bases identical to TRBD1. CDR1 and CDR2 (germline): SGHRS, YFSETQ. V shed 5 bases, J shed 1 base, and the junction held 13 bases outside the gene matches. CDR3 size: 17 residues. The CDR3 loop reads CASRSSQGAPSNTEAFF. The CDR3 DNA reads TGCGCCAGCAGGAGTAGCCAGGGGGCTCCTTCGAACACTGAAGCTTTCTTT.

This chain uses TRBV20-1 with TRBJ2-1; 7 positions match TRBD2. V shed 5 bases and J 9 bases; nucleotides not matched to a gene: 16. The germline V gene encodes CDR1 DFQATT and CDR2 SNEGSKA (reference sequence). The CDR3 is 15 residues long. The CDR3 DNA reads TGCAGTGCTGGGTTTGCGGGAGCCTTTAAGGGTGAGCAGTTCTTC. Its translation: CSAGFAGAFKGEQFF.

The CDR3 here is CASRPTGGPEEQFF. CDR3 coding DNA: TGTGCCAGCAGGCCAACGGGAGGGCCAGAAGAGCAGTTCTTC. This chain uses TRBV12-3 or TRBV12-4 with TRBJ2-1, with 8 bases lining up with TRBD2. V lost 6 bases to trimming and J lost 10 bases; unmatched junction nucleotides: 11. This CDR3 region has 14 residues.

Comments on this clonotype: A much larger clonotype is one base distant, so this may be a read error. Because it lacks the conserved phenylalanine or tryptophan at the end, this CDR3 is likely a read error. The chain employs TRBV7-3 and TRBJ2-1, with D perhaps being TRBD1 or TRBD2 (6 bases each). This CDR3 region has 14 residues. Germline assignment: CDR1 SGHTA and CDR2 FQGTGA. V lost 4 bases and J lost 8, with 15 bases in between. The CDR3 spells CASSSGQGRYEQFV. In DNA, the CDR3 is TGTGCCAGCAGCTCAGGGCAGGGGAGGTATGAGCAGTTCGTC.

This clonotype was found many times. V and J are TRBV12-3 or TRBV12-4 and TRBJ2-3, with D perhaps matching TRBD2 (5 bases). The CDR3 contains 14 residues. Trimming pared 3 bases from V and 2 bases from J, leaving 9 bases between. CDR3 region: CASSFEGHTDTQYF. CDR3 nucleotide sequence: TGTGCCAGCAGTTTTGAGGGTCACACAGATACGCAGTATTTT.

CDR3: CSATMGSGNTIYF. Written as DNA, the CDR3 is TGCAGTGCAACTATGGGGTCTGGAAACACCATATATTTT. The chain uses TRBV20-1 and TRBJ1-3, with unresolved D. This CDR3 region has 13 residues. V was cut by 6 bases and J by 1 base, with 10 bases left in between. Germline CDR1 reads DFQATT; CDR2 reads SNEGSKA (reference sequence).

This clonotype was found a few times. The chain combines TRBV28 with TRBJ1-1; perhaps TRBD1 as D (5 bases). Trimming shortened V by 10 bases and J by 2 bases, and 20 bases separated the two germline ends. The CDR3 is 15 residues long. CDR1 is MDHEN, CDR2 SYDVKM, per germline. The CDR3 DNA is TGTGCCACCGCCATCAGGGTTGGGGGAAACACTGAAGCTTTCTTT. Translating gives CATAIRVGGNTEAFF. The variable domain in full, completed from reference TRBV28 and TRBJ1-1, reads DVKVTQSSRYLVKRTGEKVFLECVQDMDHENMFWYRQDPGLGLRLIYFSYDVKMKEKGDIPEGYSVSREKKERFSLILESASTNQTSMYLCATAIRVGGNTEAFFGQGTRLTVV.

The sample holds many counts of this clonotype. V usage is TRBV5-1 and J usage is TRBJ2-2; 9 bases match TRBD2. V was pared by 2 bases and J by 4 bases, with 9 bases of the junction left unmatched. Germline values: CDR1 SGHRS, CDR2 YFSETQ. The CDR3 contains 17 residues. The CDR3 nucleotides are TGCGCCAGCAGCTTTGGACTAGCGAGAGTCGGCACCGGGGAGCTGTTTTTT. Protein sequence: CASSFGLARVGTGELFF.

At least ten counts were recorded for this clonotype. The chain is built from TRBV7-9 and TRBJ2-1; TRBD2 matches at 9 bases. This CDR3 has 18 residues. CDR1 and CDR2 from the germline V gene are SEHNR and FQNEAQ (reference sequence). The J segment lost 2 bases and the V segment lost 1 base, leaving 9 bases of the junction unmatched. The CDR3 region is CASSLGLAGRGAYNEQFF. The CDR3, as DNA: TGTGCCAGCAGCTTAGGTCTAGCGGGACGCGGAGCCTACAATGAGCAGTTCTTC.

This clonotype showed up just a few times. V gene TRBV20-1 combines with J gene TRBJ2-1; D ambiguous. Germline V gene data show CDR1 as DFQATT and CDR2 as SNEGSKA (reference sequence). V was clipped by 0 bases and J by 0 bases, with 12 bases between them. CDR3 length equals 16 residues. CDR3 coding DNA: TGCAGTGCTAGAGATCCTTATGTTGGCTCCTACAATGAGCAGTTCTTC. Its protein is CSARDPYVGSYNEQFF.

The chain joins TRBV7-8 to TRBJ2-7; 10 nucleotides match TRBD2. The CDR3 consists of 15 residues. CDR1 and CDR2 from the germline V gene are SGHVS and FQNEAQ. V gave up 4 bases and J gave up 6 bases; unmatched junction bases: 9. The CDR3 sequence: CASSYGASSGSEQYF. CDR3 bases: TGTGCCAGCAGCTATGGGGCTTCTAGCGGGAGCGAGCAGTACTTC.

This clonotype showed up just a few times. The chain joins TRBV5-1 to TRBJ2-7; 8 bases fit TRBD1. Germline trimming cut 0 bases from V and 3 bases from J; bases unmatched to any gene: 8. CDR3 length: 16 residues. Germline V lookup: CDR1 SGHRS, CDR2 YFSETQ. CDR3: CASSLGAGTGFYEQYF. The CDR3 DNA reads TGCGCCAGCAGCTTGGGTGCCGGGACAGGCTTCTACGAGCAGTACTTC.

The chain joins TRBV20-1 to TRBJ1-6; maybe TRBD1 (6 bases). The V gene lost 3 bases and the J gene lost 6 bases, with 15 bases spanning the gap. Germline values: CDR1 DFQATT, CDR2 SNEGSKA (reference sequence). The CDR3 contains 15 residues. CDR3 DNA: TGCAGTGCTAGTCGCATTACGGGGGCTAATTCACCCCTCCACTTT. It specifies CSASRITGANSPLHF.

This rearrangement joins TRBV5-6 to TRBJ1-2, with unresolved D. The CDR3 has 15 amino acids. V gave up 1 base and J gave up 4 bases, with 14 bases separating them. Germline CDR1 reads SGHDT; CDR2 reads YYEEEE. The CDR3 nucleotides are TGTGCCAGCAGCTTGAATCTGGCAGTCCCCTATGGCTACACCTTC. Residues: CASSLNLAVPYGYTF.

This clonotype has a handful of counts. V gene TRBV10-3 combines with J gene TRBJ2-7, with 8 bases identical to TRBD2. The CDR3 has 14 amino acids. Trimming removed 5 bases from V and 1 base from J; junction bases left unmatched: 4. CDR1 and CDR2 from the germline V gene are ENHRY and SYGVKD. CDR3 loop: CAISPSSGSYEQYF. In nucleotides, the CDR3 is TGTGCCATCAGTCCCTCTAGCGGGTCCTACGAGCAGTACTTC.

This clonotype was counted at least ten times. The V gene is TRBV10-3, the J gene TRBJ2-7; 10 bases map to TRBD2. Trimming cost V 4 bases and J 6 bases; bases outside gene matches: 6. The germline gives CDR1 ENHRY, CDR2 SYGVKD. The CDR3 runs to 14 residues. DNA for the CDR3: TGTGCCATCAGTGCGAACCAGCGGGAGGGCGAGCAGTACTTC. Amino acid sequence: CAISANQREGEQYF.

Only a few counts were recorded for this clonotype. The rearrangement links TRBV25-1 to TRBJ2-1; 12 bases are shared with TRBD2. Germline V gives CDR1 MGHDK, CDR2 SYGVNS. V dropped 7 bases and J dropped 5; count of bases not matched to a gene: 6. This CDR3 spans 15 amino acids. The CDR3: CASITTSGSHNEQFF. DNA of the CDR3: TGTGCCAGCATCACGACTAGCGGGAGCCACAATGAGCAGTTCTTC.

This clonotype appeared a few times. V and J are TRBV3-1 and TRBJ2-7, with unresolved D. The germline V gene encodes CDR1 LGHDT and CDR2 YNNKEL (reference sequence). The CDR3 is 12 residues long. Trimming pared 4 bases from V and 3 bases from J, leaving 7 bases between. CDR3 sequence reads: CASSRFHYEQYF. CDR3 DNA: TGTGCCAGCAGCCGGTTCCACTACGAGCAGTACTTC.